This passage covers 22 T cell receptor beta chains from one sample sequenced in a study of OX40 agonist ivuxolimab in advanced cancers. Measured with immunoSEQ multiplex PCR; TCRdb has only the in-frame clones, and not every one. The sample lists tens of thousands of clones; around 89% were seen once. Specimen: CD4+ or CD8+ T cells sorted from blood, collected in a trial of the OX40 agonist ivuxolimab. Every receptor here comes from an adult with an advanced solid tumor such as melanoma, head and neck, liver or kidney cancer.

The chain combines TRBV5-1 with TRBJ2-5, with 11 bases that match TRBD2. This CDR3 is built from 14 residues. Germline CDR1 reads SGHRS; CDR2 reads YFSETQ. The J segment lost 6 bases and the V segment lost 5 bases, leaving 6 bases of the junction unmatched. This CDR3 is CASSQGLAAKTQYF. DNA for the CDR3: TGCGCCAGCAGTCAGGGACTAGCGGCGAAGACCCAGTACTTC. The full variable domain, completed using reference TRBV5-1 and TRBJ2-5, is KAGVTQTPRYLIKTRGQQVTLSCSPISGHRSVSWYQQTPGQGLQFLFEYFSETQRNKGNFPGRFSGRQFSNSRSEMNVSTLELGDSALYLCASSQGLAAKTQYFGPGTRLLVL.

The V and J genes are TRBV11-2 and TRBJ1-2; D is undetermined. The CDR3 runs 14 residues. V was pared by 1 base and J by 8 bases, with 14 bases between. Germline V lookup: CDR1 SGHAT, CDR2 FQNNGV. The CDR3, as DNA: TGTGCCAGCAGCTTAGTTTTGGGGTCGGAAGGCTACACCTTC. Protein: CASSLVLGSEGYTF.

The V call is TRBV25-1, the J call TRBJ2-2; D could derive from TRBD1 or TRBD2 (6 bases each). V gave up 9 bases and J gave up 7 bases, with 15 bases separating them. Looked up from germline, CDR1 is MGHDK and CDR2 is SYGVNS. CDR3 size: 13 residues. In nucleotides, the CDR3 is TGTGCCAGTACTCGAGGGGGAGGCGGGGAGCTGTTTTTT. The encoded protein is CASTRGGGGELFF.

The chain combines TRBV19 with TRBJ1-4; no reliable D call. Germline lookup yields CDR1 LNHDA and CDR2 SQIVND (reference sequence). The CDR3 covers 15 residues. V was shortened by 4 bases and J by 0 bases, with 9 bases between the two germline ends. CDR3 nucleotide sequence: TGTGCCAGTAGTAGTCGACCGGCAACTAATGAAAAACTGTTTTTT. Encoded protein: CASSSRPATNEKLFF.

This clone was observed a single time. The rearrangement joins TRBV4-1 to TRBJ2-3; TRBD2 agrees at 8 bases. The V segment lost 4 bases and the J segment 5 bases; nucleotides outside the gene matches: 11. Germline CDR1 is MGHRA and CDR2 is YSYEKL. The CDR3 has 16 residues. The CDR3 protein is CASSRASGLAVDTQYF. The CDR3 DNA follows: TGCGCCAGCAGCCGGGCTTCCGGACTAGCAGTAGATACGCAGTATTTT.

The rearrangement uses TRBV7-9 and TRBJ1-4, with D unresolved. The germline V gene has CDR1 SEHNR and CDR2 FQNEAQ (reference sequence). The ends were cut back, 5 bases at V and 7 bases at J, with 17 bases in the middle. The CDR3 is 15 amino acids. The CDR3 DNA follows: TGTGCCAGCAGCCCAGAGGGAGGAAGAGGTGAAAAACTGTTTTTT. This sequence encodes CASSPEGGRGEKLFF.

This chain links TRBV6-5 with TRBJ1-4; perhaps TRBD1 as D (5 bases). The CDR3 has 14 amino acids. V lost 6 bases to trimming and J lost 0 bases, with 8 bases between them. Germline CDR1 MNHEY, CDR2 SVGAGI. The chain's CDR3 is CASRRDPTNEKLFF. The CDR3 DNA reads as TGTGCCAGCAGGCGGGACCCAACTAATGAAAAACTGTTTTTT.

Concerning this clone: This sample also contains other DNA sequences that code for the same CDR3. V and J are TRBV4-2 and TRBJ1-3; D call uncertain. V was cut by 3 bases and J by 0 bases, with 6 bases left in between. CDR1 is LGHNA, CDR2 YNFKEQ, per germline. The CDR3 loop spans 14 amino acids. The CDR3: CASSQESSGNTIYF. The CDR3 DNA reads as TGTGCCAGCAGCCAGGAAAGCTCTGGAAACACCATATATTTT.

The table lists this clone with a few counts. This rearrangement joins TRBV27 to TRBJ1-4, with TRBD1 matching 12 bases. This CDR3 spans 15 amino acids. CDR1 MNHEY and CDR2 SMNVEV come from the germline V gene (reference sequence). The V and J ends lost 4 bases and 10 bases, in that order; junction bases with no gene match: 7. The CDR3 loop is CASSSRDRGPGKLFF. The CDR3 coding sequence is TGTGCCAGCAGTTCCAGGGACAGGGGGCCGGGAAAACTGTTTTTT. Drawing the rest from reference TRBV27 and TRBJ1-4, the complete variable domain is EAQVTQNPRYLITVTGKKLTVTCSQNMNHEYMSWYRQDPGLGLRQIYYSMNVEVTDKGDVPEGYKVSRKEKRNFPLILESPSPNQTSLYFCASSSRDRGPGKLFFGSGTQLSVL.

CDR3 bases: TGCAGCGTTGAAGGGCAGTACAACACCGGGGAGCTGTTTTTT. Translating it yields CSVEGQYNTGELFF. The rearrangement uses TRBV29-1 and TRBJ2-2; D remains ambiguous. The V gene's germline CDR1 is SQVTM and CDR2 ANQGSEA. The V end lost 1 base, the J end lost 2 bases, and 8 bases lay between the germline ends. There are 14 residues in the CDR3.

In this sample, this clone turned up once. The V and J genes are TRBV27 and TRBJ1-5; maybe TRBD1 (6 bases). The V end lost 4 bases, the J end lost 2 bases, and 12 bases lay between the germline ends. The CDR3 covers 15 residues. The V gene's germline CDR1 is MNHEY and CDR2 SMNVEV (reference sequence). The CDR3 nucleotides read TGTGCCAGCAGTTCAGCAGGGGCCGGCAATCAGCCCCAGCATTTT. Translation gives CASSSAGAGNQPQHF.

V gene TRBV10-3 combines with J gene TRBJ2-7; 9 bases map to TRBD1. The V gene's germline CDR1 is ENHRY and CDR2 SYGVKD. The CDR3 extends over 14 amino acids. V lost 6 bases, J lost 0 bases, and 3 bases stayed unmatched. CDR3 DNA sequence: TGTGCCATCAGCGGACAGGGGAGCTCCTACGAGCAGTACTTC. It specifies CAISGQGSSYEQYF.

V and J are TRBV28 and TRBJ2-5, with 12 positions matching TRBD1. Judging by the DNA end, TRBJ2-7 fits better; the J call may be wrong. From germline, CDR1 is MDHEN and CDR2 SYDVKM. This CDR3 has 14 amino acids. The CDR3 bases are TGTGCCAGTGAAGGGACAGGGGGCTTAGACGAGCAGTACTTC. It encodes CASEGTGGLDEQYF.

The V and J genes are TRBV19 and TRBJ1-2, with 7 bases lining up with TRBD1. CDR3 length: 12 residues. CDR1 and CDR2 (germline): LNHDA, SQIVND (reference sequence). The junction had 6 bases not matched to a gene; V was cut back by 6 bases and J by 8 bases. CDR3 loop: CASSRQGRGYTF. The CDR3 bases are TGTGCCAGTAGCCGACAGGGTCGGGGCTACACCTTC.

The table lists this clone with a count of one. In DNA form, the CDR3 reads TGTGCCAGCAGGACCCAGCTAGGGCATGAGCAGTTCTTC. As protein: CASRTQLGHEQFF. This rearrangement joins TRBV27 to TRBJ2-1; D gene uncertain. The germline V gene has CDR1 MNHEY and CDR2 SMNVEV (reference sequence). Trimming removed 6 bases from V and 8 bases from J, with 14 bases in between. This CDR3 spans 13 amino acids.

This chain connects TRBV19 to TRBJ2-2; the D is unclear. Between the trimmed V and J ends, which lost 7 bases and 5 bases, there was a span of 11 bases. Germline V gene sequence: CDR1 LNHDA, CDR2 SQIVND (reference sequence). The CDR3 has 13 amino acids. CDR3 in DNA: TGTGCCAGTACCGCGGCCGCGACCGGGGAGCTGTTTTTT. Its protein is CASTAAATGELFF.

This clone was detected only once. DNA of the CDR3: TGTGCCAGCAGACTGAGCGCAGGGTCCGATACGCAGTATTTT. It specifies CASRLSAGSDTQYF. The chain employs TRBV6-4 and TRBJ2-3; TRBD1 might be the D (5 bases). V was shortened by 6 bases and J by 6 bases, with 16 bases between the two germline ends. Germline CDR1 reads MRHNA; CDR2 reads SNTAGT. The CDR3 spans 14 residues.

The chain is built from TRBV7-6 and TRBJ2-3, with 10 bases lining up with TRBD1. Germline-derived CDR1 and CDR2 are SGHVS and FNYEAQ. V lost 5 bases to trimming and J lost 1 base; unmatched junction nucleotides: 6. This CDR3 has 16 amino acids. The CDR3 nucleotides are TGTGCCAGCAGCCCGACCGGGACAGGGGGCACAGATACGCAGTATTTT. Its translation: CASSPTGTGGTDTQYF.

This clone was observed a single time. The V and J genes are TRBV11-2 and TRBJ1-1; 7 nucleotides match TRBD1. CDR1 and CDR2 from the germline V gene are SGHAT and FQNNGV. The CDR3 consists of 14 residues. V was pared by 5 bases and J by 9 bases, with 12 bases of the junction left unmatched. The CDR3 spells CASSPITGASKAFF. CDR3 coding DNA: TGTGCCAGCAGCCCAATTACAGGGGCCTCTAAAGCTTTCTTT.

The J gene is TRBJ1-5, the V gene TRBV6-1; 12 bases are shared with TRBD1. The CDR3 runs to 17 residues. Trimming took 4 bases from V and 4 from J; bases not matched to a gene: 8. Germline V lookup: CDR1 MNHNS, CDR2 SASEGT. DNA for the CDR3: TGTGCCAGCAGTGCCGTCCCGGGACAGGGGGCAAATCAGCCCCAGCATTTT. The encoded protein is CASSAVPGQGANQPQHF.

This sequence joins TRBV18 and TRBJ1-4; TRBD1 is a possible D gene (6 bases). V was clipped by 8 bases and J by 2 bases, with 15 bases between them. CDR3 length: 15 residues. Germline loops: CDR1 KGHSH, CDR2 LQKENI. CDR3 in amino acids: CASRNRESTNEKLFF. CDR3 DNA: TGTGCCAGCCGCAACAGGGAGTCGACTAATGAAAAACTGTTTTTT.

The chain links TRBV6-5 to TRBJ1-6, with TRBD1 as a possible D gene (6 bases). Trimming took off 6 bases at V and 10 bases at J, with 10 bases between the two ends. Germline V gene lookup returns CDR1 MNHEY and CDR2 SVGAGI. The CDR3 runs 12 residues. The CDR3 is CASRQGQSPLHF. Here the CDR3 DNA reads TGTGCCAGCAGACAGGGTCAGTCACCCCTCCACTTT.